The entry that follows covers one TCR beta chain sequence. Per the germline V gene, CDR1 is SGDLS and CDR2 is YYNGEE. The CDR3 has 16 amino acids. V shed 3 bases and J shed 3 bases, with 16 bases lying between them. The data belong to a study of CD8+CD57+ T cells in acquired aplastic anemia. Template material for TCR beta VDJ and CDR3 profiling consisted of genomic DNA. TCRdb analysed the reads with MiXCR anew, one entry per CDR3 protein. The data hold 170,000 or so distinct CDR3 sequences, with about 60% observed a single time. CD8+CD57+ cell expansion, shown by flow cytometry, had occurred in the patients selected for sequencing.

The chain recombines TRBV9 with TRBJ2-1, with D possibly being TRBD1 or TRBD2 (5 bases each). The source is a human donor with aplastic anemia. Sequenced input: sorted CD4+, CD8+, or CD8+CD57+ T cells (not recorded which) from PBMCs. CDR3 residues: CASSGSGRGFYNEQFF. DNA of the CDR3: TGTGCCAGCAGCGGTTCAGGGAGAGGCTTCTACAATGAGCAGTTCTTC.